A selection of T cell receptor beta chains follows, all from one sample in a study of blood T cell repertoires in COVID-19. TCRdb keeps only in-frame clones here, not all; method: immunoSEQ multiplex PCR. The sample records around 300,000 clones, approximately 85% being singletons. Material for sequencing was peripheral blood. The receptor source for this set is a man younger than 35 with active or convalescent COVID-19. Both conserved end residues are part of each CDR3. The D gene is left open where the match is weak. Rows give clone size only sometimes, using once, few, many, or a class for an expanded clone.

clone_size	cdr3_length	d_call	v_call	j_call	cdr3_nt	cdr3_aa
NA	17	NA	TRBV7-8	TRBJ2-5	TGTGCCAGCAGCTTAGCTTCGGCAGGGCAAGCCCAAGAGACCCAGTACTTC	CASSLASAGQAQETQYF
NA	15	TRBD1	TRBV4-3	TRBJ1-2	TGCGCCAGCAGCCAAGAAAGGACAGGGAGGGGTGGCTACACCTTC	CASSQERTGRGGYTF
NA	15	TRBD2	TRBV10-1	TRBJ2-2	TGCGCCAGCTCGAGGTGGCGGGGGGACACCGGGGAGCTGTTTTTT	CASSRWRGDTGELFF
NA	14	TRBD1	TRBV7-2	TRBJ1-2	TGTGCCAGCAGCCCGACAGGGTCGAACTATGGCTACACCTTC	CASSPTGSNYGYTF
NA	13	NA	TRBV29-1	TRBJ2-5	TGCAGCGTTGGAGGCGGCGAACAAGAGACCCAGTACTTC	CSVGGGEQETQYF
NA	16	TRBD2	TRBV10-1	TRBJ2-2	TGCGCCAGCAGTCTCCTAGCGGGAGCGAACACCGGGGAGCTGTTTTTT	CASSLLAGANTGELFF
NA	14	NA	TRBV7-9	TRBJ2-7	TGTGCCAGCAGCTCTACAGGGCGAACCTACGAGCAGTACTTC	CASSSTGRTYEQYF
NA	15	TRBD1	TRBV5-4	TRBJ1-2	TGTGCCAGCAGCGAAGACAGGGGCGTCCTGGGTGGCTACACCTTC	CASSEDRGVLGGYTF
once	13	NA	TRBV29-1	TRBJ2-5	TGCAGCGTAATGGGACTCGTCCAAGAGACCCAGTACTTC	CSVMGLVQETQYF
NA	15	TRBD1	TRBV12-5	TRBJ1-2	TGTGCTAGTGGTTTGTGGGCAGGGGGCTACCATGGCTACACCTTC	CASGLWAGGYHGYTF
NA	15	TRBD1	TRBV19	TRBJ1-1	TGTGCCAGTAGTGCCAGCCGGGACAGGGGGTATGGAGCTTTCTTT	CASSASRDRGYGAFF
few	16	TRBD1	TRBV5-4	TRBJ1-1	TGTGCCAGCAGTCACATTTTGACAGGGGGAATCACTGAAGCTTTCTTT	CASSHILTGGITEAFF
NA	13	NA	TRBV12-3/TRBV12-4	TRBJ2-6	TGTGCCAGCAGACCAACAGGGGCCAACGTCCTGACTTTC	CASRPTGANVLTF
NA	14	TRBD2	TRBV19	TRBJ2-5	TGTGCCAGTAGCACCCGGCGCCTAGCGGGGGTGAAGTACTTC	CASSTRRLAGVKYF
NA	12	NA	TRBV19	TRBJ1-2	TGTGCCAGTAGTATGACGGGGGATGGCTACACCTTC	CASSMTGDGYTF
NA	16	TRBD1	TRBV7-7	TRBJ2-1	TGTGCCAGCAGCTTCGGGACAGGGGGCAATCACAATGAGCAGTTCTTC	CASSFGTGGNHNEQFF
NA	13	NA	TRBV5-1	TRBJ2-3	TGCGCCAGCAGTTACTCAGGGGCAGATACGCAGTATTTT	CASSYSGADTQYF
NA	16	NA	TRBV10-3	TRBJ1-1	TGTGCCATCAGTGTTGGGACAACTTTCATGAACACTGAAGCTTTCTTT	CAISVGTTFMNTEAFF
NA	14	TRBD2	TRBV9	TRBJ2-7	TGTGCCAGCAGCAGAGGACTAGCGGGGAACGAGCAGTACTTC	CASSRGLAGNEQYF
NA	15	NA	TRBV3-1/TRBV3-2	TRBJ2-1	TGTGCCAGCAGCCAAGAATACGCGGGCTACAATGAGCAGTTCTTC	CASSQEYAGYNEQFF
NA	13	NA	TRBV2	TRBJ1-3	TGTGCCAGCAGCGACAGACCTGGAAACACCATATATTTT	CASSDRPGNTIYF
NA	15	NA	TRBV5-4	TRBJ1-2	TGTGCCAGCAGCTTGGATCAGGGCGGGGGCTATGGCTACACCTTC	CASSLDQGGGYGYTF
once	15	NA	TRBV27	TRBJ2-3	TGTGCCAGCAGTTTACATACGGGGTCCACAGATACGCAGTATTTT	CASSLHTGSTDTQYF
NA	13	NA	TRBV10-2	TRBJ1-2	TGCGCCAGTTCGGACACCACTAACTATGGCTACACCTTC	CASSDTTNYGYTF
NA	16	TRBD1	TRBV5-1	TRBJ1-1	TGCGCCAGCAGCATGGGGACAGGGTACATGAACACTGAAGCTTTCTTT	CASSMGTGYMNTEAFF
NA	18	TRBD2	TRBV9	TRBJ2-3	TGTGCCAGCAGGGACCATAAAGGGACTAGCGGAAGCACAGATACGCAGTATTTT	CASRDHKGTSGSTDTQYF